The 24 T cell receptor beta chains listed next were all sequenced from one sample in a study of blood T cell repertoires in COVID-19. Sequenced by immunoSEQ multiplex PCR; TCRdb stores in-frame clones only, minus some. The repertoire holds roughly 66,000 clones, with 91% as singletons. The sample was peripheral blood. All receptors derive from a human donor in a cohort sampled during active COVID-19.

The CDR3 loop reads CATSESGQGVTEQYF. The CDR3 nucleotides read TGTGCCACCTCAGAATCGGGACAGGGGGTAACCGAGCAGTACTTC. The rearrangement joins TRBV28 to TRBJ2-7; TRBD1 matches 11 bases. Germline trimming cut 10 bases from V and 6 bases from J; bases unmatched to any gene: 14. The germline gives CDR1 MDHEN, CDR2 SYDVKM. The CDR3 is 15 residues long.

This chain connects TRBV7-2 to TRBJ2-7; D not resolved. The CDR3 runs to 12 residues. Germline CDR1 is SGHTA and CDR2 is FQGNSA. V was trimmed by 5 bases and J by 3 bases, leaving 8 bases between them. The CDR3 bases are TGTGCCAGCAGCAAGACAAACTACGAGCAGTACTTC. Encoded protein: CASSKTNYEQYF. Full variable domain (missing parts from reference TRBV7-2 and TRBJ2-7): GAGVSQSPSNKVTEKGKDVELRCDPISGHTALYWYRQSLGQGLEFLIYFQGNSAPDKSGLPSDRFSAERTGGSVSTLTIQRTQQEDSAVYLCASSKTNYEQYFGPGTRLTVT.

The chain employs TRBV6-2 or TRBV6-3 and TRBJ2-1; TRBD2 matches at 8 bases. Trimming removed 5 bases from V and 7 bases from J; junction bases left unmatched: 7. This CDR3 region has 14 residues. Germline V gene data show CDR1 as MNHEY and CDR2 as SVGEGT. The CDR3 loop reads CASSTRGGLNEQFF. CDR3 bases: TGTGCCAGCAGTACCCGGGGGGGTTTGAATGAGCAGTTCTTC.

The CDR3 loop is CASSLGGYSYEQYF. In nucleotides, the CDR3 is TGTGCCAGCAGCCTCGGGGGTTACTCCTACGAGCAGTACTTC. The chain recombines TRBV7-9 with TRBJ2-7; a weak D match, TRBD2 (6 bases). Trimming left V 5 bases short and J 0 bases short, with 11 bases between. The CDR3 sequence is 14 residues long. Germline V gene sequence: CDR1 SEHNR, CDR2 FQNEAQ (reference sequence). The full variable domain, completed using reference TRBV7-9 and TRBJ2-7, is DTGVSQNPRHKITKRGQNVTFRCDPISEHNRLYWYRQTLGQGPEFLTYFQNEAQLEKSRLLSDRFSAERPKGSFSTLEIQRTEQGDSAMYLCASSLGGYSYEQYFGPGTRLTVT.

The rearrangement joins TRBV28 to TRBJ1-1; perhaps TRBD1 as D (5 bases). CDR1 and CDR2 (germline): MDHEN, SYDVKM. Trimming took 7 bases from V and 1 from J, leaving 13 bases between them. CDR3 length equals 14 residues. The CDR3 nucleotides read TGTGCCAGCATCCAATGGGGGGAGAACACTGAAGCTTTCTTT. The encoded protein is CASIQWGENTEAFF.

The genes are TRBV19 and TRBJ1-5, with TRBD1 identical over 7 bases. The ends lost 4 bases at V and 0 bases at J; junction bases unmatched: 12. Germline assignment: CDR1 LNHDA and CDR2 SQIVND (reference sequence). The CDR3 consists of 18 residues. CDR3 amino acids: CASSTPHRGGSSNQPQHF. The CDR3 DNA follows: TGTGCCAGTAGTACCCCGCACAGGGGCGGAAGTAGCAATCAGCCCCAGCATTTT. Using reference TRBV19 and TRBJ1-5 for the parts outside the CDR3, the full variable domain is DGGITQSPKYLFRKEGQNVTLSCEQNLNHDAMYWYRQDPGQGLRLIYYSQIVNDFQKGDIAEGYSVSREKKESFPLTVTSAQKNPTAFYLCASSTPHRGGSSNQPQHFGDGTRLSIL.

This chain links TRBV6-5 with TRBJ2-5; D might be TRBD1 (6 bases). This CDR3 spans 14 amino acids. Germline-derived CDR1 and CDR2 are MNHEY and SVGAGI. V dropped 4 bases and J dropped 5 bases, with 14 bases sitting between them. The DNA for the CDR3 is TGTGCCAGCAGTTCTCTCACAGGGACGGAGACCCAGTACTTC. Its translation is CASSSLTGTETQYF.

The genes are TRBV6-5 and TRBJ2-5; 8 bases are shared with TRBD1. The CDR3 is 14 amino acids. J was trimmed by 1 base and V by 3 bases; bases with no gene match: 1. Germline CDR1 MNHEY, CDR2 SVGAGI. CDR3 sequence: CASSYGTGQETQYF. The CDR3 bases are TGTGCCAGCAGTTATGGGACAGGCCAAGAGACCCAGTACTTC.

The chain combines TRBV5-4 with TRBJ2-3; TRBD2 aligns across 10 bases. There are 16 residues in the CDR3. The trim removed 4 bases at V and 0 bases at J, leaving 5 bases unmatched. Germline V CDR1 and CDR2: SGHNT, YYREEE (reference sequence). CDR3 nucleotide sequence: TGTGCCAGCAGCCGCTTAGCGGGAGGTAGCACAGATACGCAGTATTTT. This sequence encodes CASSRLAGGSTDTQYF.

This chain joins TRBV6-2 or TRBV6-3 and TRBJ1-5, with D perhaps TRBD1 (5 bases). Deletions cut 2 bases from V and 0 bases from J, with 8 bases between. Germline lookup yields CDR1 MNHEY and CDR2 SVGEGT. The CDR3 sequence is 15 residues long. The CDR3 nucleotides read TGTGCCAGCAGTTACCGGCAGGGTAGCAATCAGCCCCAGCATTTT. Its translation: CASSYRQGSNQPQHF.

The chain uses TRBV4-2 and TRBJ1-3, with TRBD1 matching 8 bases. The CDR3 extends over 15 amino acids. J lost 3 bases, V lost 6 bases, and 7 bases had no gene match. Germline loops: CDR1 LGHNA, CDR2 YNFKEQ. The CDR3 DNA sequence: TGTGCCAGCAGTGGGACAGGAGAACGTGGAAACACCATATATTTT. Translating it yields CASSGTGERGNTIYF.

J is TRBJ1-1 and V is TRBV12-5; 7 positions agree with TRBD1. CDR1 is LGHNT, CDR2 FRNRAP, per germline. V was clipped by 3 bases and J by 0 bases; unmatched bases: 1. This CDR3 comprises 14 residues. Here the CDR3 reads CASGLQGLNTEAFF. CDR3 nucleotide sequence: TGTGCTAGTGGTTTACAGGGGTTGAACACTGAAGCTTTCTTT.

CDR3 loop: CASSVEASGYYNEQFF. CDR3 nucleotide sequence: TGTGCCAGCAGCGTAGAAGCTAGCGGGTACTACAATGAGCAGTTCTTC. The chain employs TRBV9 and TRBJ2-1; 8 nucleotides agree with TRBD2. The CDR3 has 16 amino acids. CDR1 SGDLS and CDR2 YYNGEE come from the germline V gene. The trim removed 0 bases at V and 3 bases at J, leaving 5 bases unmatched.

This sequence joins TRBV7-2 and TRBJ2-5; D possibly corresponds to TRBD1 (5 bases). Deletions cut 5 bases from V and 2 bases from J, with 12 bases between. CDR1 SGHTA and CDR2 FQGNSA come from the germline V gene. CDR3 size: 14 residues. CDR3 sequence: CASSNPQVQETQYF. CDR3 nucleotide sequence: TGTGCCAGCAGCAACCCACAGGTTCAAGAGACCCAGTACTTC. Drawing the rest from reference TRBV7-2 and TRBJ2-5, the complete variable domain is GAGVSQSPSNKVTEKGKDVELRCDPISGHTALYWYRQSLGQGLEFLIYFQGNSAPDKSGLPSDRFSAERTGGSVSTLTIQRTQQEDSAVYLCASSNPQVQETQYFGPGTRLLVL.

The chain employs TRBV7-9 and TRBJ1-4; 10 positions agree with TRBD1. Germline CDR1 is SEHNR and CDR2 is FQNEAQ (reference sequence). There are 16 residues in the CDR3. V lost 3 bases and J lost 7; bases outside the gene matches: 8. The CDR3 DNA reads as TGTGCCAGCAGCTTCGCCGGCGGACAGGGGGGTGAAAAACTGTTTTTT. It codes for CASSFAGGQGGEKLFF.

This clone was counted a single time. The V call is TRBV7-2, the J call TRBJ2-1, with D uncertain. The CDR3 has 12 amino acids. Per the germline V gene, CDR1 is SGHTA and CDR2 is FQGNSA. V shed 0 bases and J shed 8 bases, with 5 bases lying between them. CDR3 residues: CASSLASYEQFF. CDR3 DNA: TGTGCCAGCAGCTTAGCTTCCTATGAGCAGTTCTTC.

The genes are TRBV11-3 and TRBJ2-7, with TRBD1 matching 7 bases. Germline-derived CDR1 and CDR2 are SGHNT and YENEEA. This CDR3 region has 13 residues. Trimming cost V 5 bases and J 3 bases; bases outside gene matches: 4. The DNA of the CDR3 is TGTGCCAGCAGCCCCGACAGGGACTACGAGCAGTACTTC. Its translation is CASSPDRDYEQYF.

V and J are TRBV7-2 and TRBJ2-6, with 7 bases aligning to TRBD2. The germline V gene encodes CDR1 SGHTA and CDR2 FQGNSA. After removal of 0 bases from V and 1 base from J, the junction contained 3 bases not matched to a gene. The CDR3 contains 17 residues. The CDR3 region has the DNA TGTGCCAGCAGCTTAGCCAGCGGGGAGTCTGGGGCCAACGTCCTGACTTTC. It translates to CASSLASGESGANVLTF.

The rearrangement uses TRBV5-4 and TRBJ1-2; 9 bases match TRBD1. There are 14 residues in the CDR3. Germline lookup yields CDR1 SGHNT and CDR2 YYREEE (reference sequence). The J segment lost 5 bases and the V segment lost 2 bases, leaving 4 bases of the junction unmatched. The CDR3: CASSFDRGGYGYTF. The CDR3 DNA reads TGTGCCAGCAGCTTCGACAGGGGGGGGTATGGCTACACCTTC.

For the CDR3, the DNA is TGCAGTGCTAGAGTGGCGGGCATTCAGTACTTC. Encoded protein: CSARVAGIQYF. J is TRBJ2-4 and V is TRBV20-1; tentative D call: TRBD2 (5 bases). The germline V gene encodes CDR1 DFQATT and CDR2 SNEGSKA (reference sequence). V shed 1 base and J shed 9 bases, with 7 bases lying between them. The CDR3 is 11 amino acids.

V and J are TRBV18 and TRBJ1-5; maybe TRBD1 (5 bases). V lost 3 bases to trimming and J lost 0 bases, with 9 bases between them. The CDR3 is 15 residues long. Looked up from germline, CDR1 is KGHSH and CDR2 is LQKENI. DNA of the CDR3: TGTGCCAGCTCACCCGACAGTTATAGCAATCAGCCCCAGCATTTT. It yields the protein CASSPDSYSNQPQHF.

This clone was detected only a few times. The rearrangement uses TRBV7-3 and TRBJ2-2; 7 positions match TRBD2. The CDR3 is 15 residues long. Trimming took 4 bases from V and 3 from J; bases not matched to a gene: 5. CDR1 and CDR2 from the germline V gene are SGHTA and FQGTGA. DNA of the CDR3: TGTGCCAGCAGCTCTTCGCTAGCGGACACCGGGGAGCTGTTTTTT. Encoded protein: CASSSSLADTGELFF.

The genes are TRBV27 and TRBJ2-7; 12 bases are shared with TRBD2. J lost 2 bases, V lost 5 bases, and 16 bases had no gene match. This CDR3 is 19 amino acids long. The germline V gene encodes CDR1 MNHEY and CDR2 SMNVEV (reference sequence). This chain's CDR3 is CASSPRLAGDQRWAYEQYF. For the CDR3, the DNA is TGTGCCAGCAGTCCCCGACTAGCGGGAGATCAAAGGTGGGCCTACGAGCAGTACTTC.

J is TRBJ2-7 and V is TRBV18; D is unclear. This CDR3 contains 14 residues. V shed 0 bases and J shed 0 bases, with 6 bases lying between them. CDR1 KGHSH and CDR2 LQKENI come from the germline V gene. The CDR3 DNA reads TGTGCCAGCTCACCACCTGCTAGCTCCTACGAGCAGTACTTC. It codes for CASSPPASSYEQYF.